The 24 T cell receptor beta chains below were found in one sample sequenced in a study of cytomegalovirus exposure and HLA in healthy donors. The PCR used 60 Vbeta and 13 Jbeta primers. The table came from immunoSEQ multiplex PCR; TCRdb's copy has only in-frame clones and leaves some out. This table has about 200,000 clones, 70% to 80% appearing once. Sequenced material: PBMCs. All receptors come from a girl aged 5-17 years in good health and CMV-seropositive.

This clone was detected only a few times. The V and J genes are TRBV9 and TRBJ2-3; D is perhaps TRBD1 (5 bases). CDR3 length equals 15 residues. With 3 bases removed from V and 2 bases from J, the gap between germline ends came to 13 bases. The germline V gene encodes CDR1 SGDLS and CDR2 YYNGEE. The chain's CDR3 is CASSAGVGDTDTQYF. The CDR3 DNA is TGTGCCAGCAGCGCTGGGGTAGGGGACACAGATACGCAGTATTTT.

The V call is TRBV29-1, the J call TRBJ2-3; TRBD2 agrees at 13 bases. Germline V gene lookup returns CDR1 SQVTM and CDR2 ANQGSEA. This CDR3 region has 15 residues. The V segment lost 7 bases and the J segment 2 bases; nucleotides outside the gene matches: 6. The CDR3 DNA sequence: TGCAGCGCCAAGGGGACTAGCGGGACCACAGATACGCAGTATTTT. Its translation: CSAKGTSGTTDTQYF.

The genes are TRBV5-6 and TRBJ2-3; 8 bases match TRBD1. Germline V gene data show CDR1 as SGHDT and CDR2 as YYEEEE. CDR3 size: 12 residues. The trim removed 4 bases at V and 7 bases at J, leaving 2 bases unmatched. CDR3 coding DNA: TGTGCCAGCAGCCGGACAGGGAATACGCAGTATTTT. Residues: CASSRTGNTQYF.

The gene calls are TRBV5-6 and TRBJ2-2; 7 bases fit TRBD2. This CDR3 region has 15 residues. Germline V gives CDR1 SGHDT, CDR2 YYEEEE. V lost 0 bases, J lost 6 bases, and 5 bases stayed unmatched. The DNA of the CDR3 is TGTGCCAGCAGCTTGGCCAGGCTAGCGGCCGGGGAGCTGTTTTTT. This sequence encodes CASSLARLAAGELFF.

This clone appeared a few times. The chain employs TRBV5-4 and TRBJ1-1; D gene unclear. The CDR3 has 14 amino acids. The germline V gene encodes CDR1 SGHNT and CDR2 YYREEE (reference sequence). The germline V and J ends were trimmed by 4 bases and 1 base, with 11 bases remaining between them. Here the CDR3 DNA reads TGTGCCAGCAGCCCCTTGTCCGGGAACACTGAAGCTTTCTTT. Amino acids: CASSPLSGNTEAFF.

This chain uses TRBV11-3 with TRBJ2-2; tentative D call: TRBD2 (6 bases). This CDR3 region has 14 residues. V lost 6 bases to trimming and J lost 1 base, with 9 bases between them. In germline, CDR1 is SGHNT, CDR2 YENEEA. CDR3 bases: TGTGCCAGCAGGTCGGGGGAGAACACCGGGGAGCTGTTTTTT. It codes for CASRSGENTGELFF. The full variable domain, completed using reference TRBV11-3 and TRBJ2-2, is EAGVVQSPRYKIIEKKQPVAFWCNPISGHNTLYWYLQNLGQGPELLIRYENEEAVDDSQLPKDRFSAERLKGVDSTLKIQPAELGDSAVYLCASRSGENTGELFFGEGSRLTVL.

The chain carries TRBV6-1 and TRBJ1-1; maybe TRBD1 (6 bases). Germline lookup yields CDR1 MNHNS and CDR2 SASEGT. With 4 bases removed from V and 2 bases from J, the gap between germline ends came to 11 bases. The CDR3 extends over 14 amino acids. CDR3 in amino acids: CASSGGGTNTEAFF. The DNA of the CDR3 is TGTGCCAGCAGTGGGGGGGGGACAAACACTGAAGCTTTCTTT.

J is TRBJ2-7 and V is TRBV5-1; a possible D gene is TRBD1 (6 bases). Trimming removed 3 bases at V and 5 bases at J, with 18 bases between. This CDR3 comprises 15 residues. CDR1 SGHRS and CDR2 YFSETQ come from the germline V gene. CDR3 in amino acids: CASSWGMTGSHEQYF. For the CDR3, the DNA is TGCGCCAGCAGCTGGGGGATGACAGGTTCCCACGAGCAGTACTTC.

The J gene is TRBJ1-2, the V gene TRBV27; the D gene is possibly TRBD1 (6 bases). This CDR3 has 14 amino acids. The germline V gene has CDR1 MNHEY and CDR2 SMNVEV (reference sequence). DNA for the CDR3: TGTGCTGCCAAGTCCGCAGGGGCCGACTATGGCTACACCTTC. It yields the protein CAAKSAGADYGYTF.

The CDR3: CASSFRWGGYNEQFF. Here the CDR3 DNA reads TGTGCCAGCAGCTTTCGGTGGGGGGGGTACAATGAGCAGTTCTTC. The chain carries TRBV7-2 and TRBJ2-1, with 7 bases that match TRBD2. The CDR3 loop spans 15 amino acids. J lost 4 bases, V lost 3 bases, and 6 bases had no gene match. Germline-derived CDR1 and CDR2 are SGHTA and FQGNSA.

In its sample, this clone was seen once. The gene calls are TRBV19 and TRBJ2-2, with TRBD2 matching over 8 bases. J gave up 5 bases and V 1 base, and 6 bases lay outside the gene matches. The CDR3 has 16 residues. CDR1 LNHDA and CDR2 SQIVND come from the germline V gene (reference sequence). CDR3 protein: CASSIGSGGLTGELFF. CDR3 nucleotide sequence: TGTGCCAGTAGTATAGGAAGCGGGGGATTGACCGGGGAGCTGTTTTTT. The full variable domain, in which reference TRBV19 and TRBJ2-2 provide the parts outside the CDR3, is DGGITQSPKYLFRKEGQNVTLSCEQNLNHDAMYWYRQDPGQGLRLIYYSQIVNDFQKGDIAEGYSVSREKKESFPLTVTSAQKNPTAFYLCASSIGSGGLTGELFFGEGSRLTVL.

The chain uses TRBV9 and TRBJ2-3; no definite D call. The CDR3 contains 15 residues. The germline gives CDR1 SGDLS, CDR2 YYNGEE. V gave up 0 bases and J gave up 2 bases, with 10 bases separating them. Written as DNA, the CDR3 is TGTGCCAGCAGCGTAGTCCCACAGCACACAGATACGCAGTATTTT. It encodes CASSVVPQHTDTQYF.

The V and J genes are TRBV5-8 and TRBJ1-5, with D unclear. CDR3 length: 14 amino acids. Trimming stripped 0 bases from V and 4 bases from J, with 8 bases between. In germline, CDR1 is SGHTS, CDR2 YDEGEE. The CDR3 protein is CASSLDPGNQPQHF. DNA of the CDR3: TGTGCCAGCAGCTTGGATCCCGGGAATCAGCCCCAGCATTTT.

CDR3 sequence: CAWGRVNQPQHF. DNA of the CDR3: TGTGCCTGGGGGAGGGTAAATCAGCCCCAGCATTTT. This chain joins TRBV30 and TRBJ1-5; no firm D call. This CDR3 contains 12 residues. Germline V gene data show CDR1 as GTSNPN and CDR2 as SVGIG (reference sequence). The germline V and J ends were trimmed by 5 bases and 4 bases, with 9 bases remaining between them.

Here the CDR3 DNA reads TGTGCCAGCAGCCCGGGACTAGCGGGGGGAACAGATACGCAGTATTTT. Amino acids: CASSPGLAGGTDTQYF. This rearrangement joins TRBV13 to TRBJ2-3, with 15 bases aligning to TRBD2. The CDR3 extends over 16 amino acids. The germline CDR1 and CDR2 sequences are PRHDT and FYEKMQ (reference sequence). V lost 5 bases to trimming and J lost 3 bases; unmatched junction nucleotides: 3. Using reference TRBV13 and TRBJ2-3 for the parts outside the CDR3, the full variable domain is AAGVIQSPRHLIKEKRETATLKCYPIPRHDTVYWYQQGPGQDPQFLISFYEKMQSDKGSIPDRFSAQQFSDYHSELNMSSLELGDSALYFCASSPGLAGGTDTQYFGPGTRLTVL.

The table lists this clone with a few counts. CDR3: CASSYPGTGVQPQHF. CDR3 DNA sequence: TGTGCCAGCAGTTATCCCGGGACAGGGGTTCAGCCCCAGCATTTT. J is TRBJ1-5 and V is TRBV6-6, with 10 bases that match TRBD1. CDR1 is MNHNY and CDR2 is SVGAGI in the germline V gene (reference sequence). The CDR3 totals 15 residues. Trimming took 3 bases from V and 6 from J; bases not matched to a gene: 5.

The chain combines TRBV6-1 with TRBJ1-2, with TRBD1 as a possible D gene (5 bases). The CDR3 is 13 residues long. The V end was cut by 8 bases, the J end by 3 bases, with 13 bases between. Per germline, CDR1 MNHNS and CDR2 SASEGT. The CDR3 sequence is CASSRVSDYGYTF. CDR3 bases: TGTGCCAGCTCCAGGGTTTCCGACTATGGCTACACCTTC.

This rearrangement joins TRBV18 to TRBJ1-1, with no clear D. The V gene lost 0 bases and the J gene lost 0 bases, with 14 bases spanning the gap. Per germline, CDR1 KGHSH and CDR2 LQKENI. CDR3 size: 17 residues. Here the CDR3 DNA reads TGTGCCAGCTCACCACCGTGGCGTGAGGTGTTGAACACTGAAGCTTTCTTT. Its protein is CASSPPWREVLNTEAFF.

V is TRBV9 and J is TRBJ2-3; D not certain. Germline V gives CDR1 SGDLS, CDR2 YYNGEE. V was pared by 0 bases and J by 4 bases, with 9 bases between. This CDR3 contains 14 residues. The DNA for the CDR3 is TGTGCCAGCAGCGTAGCTCAGCGTCCAGATACGCAGTATTTT. Encoded protein: CASSVAQRPDTQYF.

This chain joins TRBV7-8 and TRBJ1-5; 7 bases agree with TRBD1. The CDR3 covers 14 residues. The V gene's germline CDR1 is SGHVS and CDR2 FQNEAQ. V gave up 5 bases and J gave up 8 bases; unmatched junction bases: 9. The CDR3 DNA reads TGTGCCAGCAGCGTAGAGGGGGCGGGAAAGCCCCAGCATTTT. This gives the protein CASSVEGAGKPQHF.

The chain recombines TRBV6-1 with TRBJ1-2, with 8 bases matching TRBD1. Germline CDR1 and CDR2: MNHNS and SASEGT. V dropped 4 bases and J dropped 3; count of bases not matched to a gene: 13. There are 17 residues in the CDR3. The CDR3 protein is CASSGHPGGVRDYGYTF. As DNA, the CDR3 is TGTGCCAGCAGTGGCCACCCAGGGGGCGTCAGGGACTATGGCTACACCTTC.

In its sample, this clone was seen a few times. The rearrangement joins TRBV10-3 to TRBJ1-4; 9 positions match TRBD1. The CDR3 extends over 17 amino acids. Trimming removed 8 bases from V and 8 bases from J; junction bases left unmatched: 18. CDR1 and CDR2 from the germline V gene are ENHRY and SYGVKD. The CDR3 loop reads CAIGGGTGRHPREKLFF. CDR3 DNA: TGTGCCATCGGAGGCGGGACAGGGCGCCATCCCCGGGAAAAACTGTTTTTT.

In regard to this clone: At one of its ends the junction is not consistent with the germline gene, which may arise from a read error. The chain combines TRBV7-9 with TRBJ2-2; TRBD2 aligns across 7 bases. This CDR3 comprises 16 residues. Germline-derived CDR1 and CDR2 are SEHNR and FQNEAQ (reference sequence). The CDR3 spells CSSSSPWGGYTGELFF. CDR3 DNA sequence: TGTTCCAGCAGCTCTCCCTGGGGGGGTTACACCGGGGAGCTGTTTTTT.

This chain joins TRBV5-4 and TRBJ2-4, with 12 nucleotides matching TRBD2. CDR1 and CDR2 (germline): SGHNT, YYREEE (reference sequence). This CDR3 has 15 amino acids. J was trimmed by 8 bases and V by 4 bases; bases with no gene match: 7. The CDR3 DNA is TGTGCCAGCAGCGCCCTAGCGGGGGGGCGAGACATTCAGTACTTC. Residues: CASSALAGGRDIQYF.